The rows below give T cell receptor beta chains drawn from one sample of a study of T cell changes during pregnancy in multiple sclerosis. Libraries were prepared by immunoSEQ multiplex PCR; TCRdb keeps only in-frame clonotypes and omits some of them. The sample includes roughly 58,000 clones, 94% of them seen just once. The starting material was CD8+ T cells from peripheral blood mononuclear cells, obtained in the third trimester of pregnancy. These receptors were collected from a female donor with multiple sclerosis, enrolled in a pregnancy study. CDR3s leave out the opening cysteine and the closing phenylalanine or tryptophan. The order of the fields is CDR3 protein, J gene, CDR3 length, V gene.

CDR3: AWDRATNEKLF
J: TRBJ1-4
length: 11
V: TRBV30

CDR3: ASTRQRLHANTGELF
J: TRBJ2-2
length: 15
V: TRBV19

CDR3: SAGLNNEQF
J: TRBJ2-1
length: 9
V: TRBV29-1

CDR3: ASSLGSFLPSGEPSYEQY
J: TRBJ2-7
length: 18
V: TRBV27

CDR3: ASSLDGGNTIY
J: TRBJ1-3
length: 11
V: TRBV5-8

CDR3: ASSLGQGGETQY
J: TRBJ2-5
length: 12
V: TRBV6-5

CDR3: ASSEPGRDEKLF
J: TRBJ1-4
length: 12
V: TRBV7-2

CDR3: ASSEGTGSGEQY
J: TRBJ2-7
length: 12
V: TRBV27

CDR3: ASLWSEGATDTQY
J: TRBJ2-3
length: 13
V: TRBV2

CDR3: ASRPQGIRGYT
J: TRBJ1-2
length: 11
V: TRBV27

CDR3: ASSPRAQGQLLVNYGYT
J: TRBJ1-2
length: 17
V: TRBV18

CDR3: ASSSQGQIIEKLF
J: TRBJ1-4
length: 13
V: TRBV5-5

CDR3: ASTLTDNNYGYT
J: TRBJ1-2
length: 12
V: TRBV7-9

CDR3: SVWGGKNTEAF
J: TRBJ1-1
length: 11
V: TRBV29-1

CDR3: AISESLQGVPGYT
J: TRBJ1-2
length: 13
V: TRBV10-3

CDR3: ASSPGDSSYEQY
J: TRBJ2-7
length: 12
V: TRBV5-1

CDR3: ASNRDRGNQPQH
J: TRBJ1-5
length: 12
V: TRBV6-6

CDR3: ASSALARGPPTDTQY
J: TRBJ2-3
length: 15
V: TRBV9

CDR3: ATSRVVEAAAGNTIY
J: TRBJ1-3
length: 15
V: TRBV15

CDR3: ASSYSSSGSYEQY
J: TRBJ2-7
length: 13
V: TRBV6-5

CDR3: ASSLVGTGLTEAF
J: TRBJ1-1
length: 13
V: TRBV12-1

CDR3: ASSATGSVDYGYT
J: TRBJ1-2
length: 13
V: TRBV9

CDR3: ASSFGAGGSSGANVLT
J: TRBJ2-6
length: 16
V: TRBV7-3

CDR3: ASSLHWAGGLYNEQF
J: TRBJ2-1
length: 15
V: TRBV7-2

CDR3: ASSIFFNSPLH
J: TRBJ1-6
length: 11
V: TRBV27

CDR3: ASSAATSGTAYEQY
J: TRBJ2-7
length: 14
V: TRBV9

CDR3: ASGKTGITTNYGYT
J: TRBJ1-2
length: 14
V: TRBV27

CDR3: ASSLSLDRIYGYT
J: TRBJ1-2
length: 13
V: TRBV27

CDR3: ASSQAVSSYNEQF
J: TRBJ2-1
length: 13
V: TRBV4-2

CDR3: SVDYFGQGAGEAF
J: TRBJ1-1
length: 13
V: TRBV29-1

CDR3: ASTAGTTANPNTGELF
J: TRBJ2-2
length: 16
V: TRBV18

CDR3: ASSISHPPLEAF
J: TRBJ1-1
length: 12
V: TRBV19

CDR3: ASSLGSNQPQH
J: TRBJ1-5
length: 11
V: TRBV27

CDR3: ASSPDRVTEETQY
J: TRBJ2-5
length: 13
V: TRBV9

CDR3: ASSPPVRTYEQY
J: TRBJ2-7
length: 12
V: TRBV18

CDR3: ASSFLIPPGNTIY
J: TRBJ1-3
length: 13
V: TRBV5-5

CDR3: ASSDRGGSGTEAF
J: TRBJ1-1
length: 13
V: TRBV9

CDR3: ASSQHATSGRAGTDTQY
J: TRBJ2-3
length: 17
V: TRBV4-3

CDR3: ASSYAGSSYEQY
J: TRBJ2-7
length: 12
V: TRBV6-5

CDR3: ASNRGGNEQF
J: TRBJ2-1
length: 10
V: TRBV27

CDR3: ASSLYVQGGELF
J: TRBJ2-2
length: 12
V: TRBV7-6

CDR3: ASPLEYNQPQH
J: TRBJ1-5
length: 11
V: TRBV12-2

CDR3: ASSTTGSSYNEQF
J: TRBJ2-1
length: 13
V: TRBV7-3

CDR3: ASSEKGQGRDGYT
J: TRBJ1-2
length: 13
V: TRBV2

CDR3: ASDGLAGDVSYNEQF
J: TRBJ2-1
length: 15
V: TRBV30

CDR3: ASSPTGTNTIY
J: TRBJ1-3
length: 11
V: TRBV7-6

CDR3: ASMGFDSYHGYT
J: TRBJ1-2
length: 12
V: TRBV19

CDR3: ASSSYRGMHTEAF
J: TRBJ1-1
length: 13
V: TRBV28

CDR3: ASGGDRGDSNQPQH
J: TRBJ1-5
length: 14
V: TRBV10-2

CDR3: ASSVGEGPYEQY
J: TRBJ2-7
length: 12
V: TRBV9

CDR3: ASSYEAVDPSGGYT
J: TRBJ1-2
length: 14
V: TRBV6-6

CDR3: ASRLGTSSYNEQF
J: TRBJ2-1
length: 13
V: TRBV28